Listed here are 22 T cell receptor beta chains from one sample, sequenced in a study of regulatory T cells in long-lasting Graves disease (dated by TCRdb to 2020 to 2023). The library was built by means of multiplex PCR. The sample was run on an Illumina HiSeq 4000. CDR3 regions were amplified by Arm-PCR with iRepertoire HTBI primers to construct TCR beta libraries. TCRdb handled the public reads itself, with Q25 trimming in fastp and clone calling in MiXCR, and kept productive beta chains. Every CDR3 protein is listed once, alongside the most common genes and DNA of its rows. This sample lists hundreds of thousands of distinct CDR3 sequences; approximately 15% were detected once. 15% to 20% of the sample is in the top ten clones. This sample's time point label indicates: newly diagnosed GD, antithyroid drugs for less than 3 months. RNA was extracted from PBMCs in TRIzol for both TCR sequencing and RNA sequencing.

Another study also made use of these data, one on T cells in Graves' hyperthyroidism and ophthalmopathy.

Sample: peripheral blood mononuclear cells (PBMCs), taken at new diagnosis, from a patient treated with antithyroid drugs. These receptors originate from a woman aged 25 to 39 with Graves disease. Donor details come from another sample of the same person, matched by shared clones.

The table lists this clonotype with a few counts. The rearrangement links TRBV20-1 to TRBJ2-3; TRBD1 matches 8 bases. With 5 bases clipped from V and 1 base from J, the junction kept 8 bases outside the gene matches. Germline loops: CDR1 DFQATT, CDR2 SNEGSKA (reference sequence). The CDR3 length is 15 residues. The CDR3 bases are TGCAGTGCTCCCCAGGGGGCATTACGCACAGATACGCAGTATTTT. Translation gives CSAPQGALRTDTQYF.

On this clonotype itself: Given a much more abundant clone one base away, this may be a read error. The chain joins TRBV24-1 to TRBJ2-7; perhaps TRBD2 as D (5 bases). Germline V gene sequence: CDR1 KGHDR, CDR2 SFDVKD. This CDR3 contains 13 residues. In nucleotides, the CDR3 is TGTGCCACCAGTGACCAACCCCTCGGGGAGCAGTGCTTC. This translates into CATSDQPLGEQCF.

The gene calls are TRBV25-1 and TRBJ2-1; D gene unclear. V gave up 4 bases and J gave up 10 bases, with 14 bases separating them. The germline V gene has CDR1 MGHDK and CDR2 SYGVNS. The CDR3 has 13 residues. The CDR3 DNA reads TGTGCCAGCAGTGCGACCTCGACCGGCGAGCAGTTCTTC. Encoded protein: CASSATSTGEQFF.

The sample holds many counts of this clonotype. The DNA of the CDR3 is TGTGCCAGCAGACTGAACTATGGCTACACCTTC. The encoded protein is CASRLNYGYTF. The genes are TRBV12-3 or TRBV12-4 and TRBJ1-2, with D hard to call. V was trimmed by 6 bases and J by 2 bases, leaving 4 bases between them. The CDR3 sequence is 11 residues long.

This clonotype was observed a handful of times. An end of the junction does not agree with germline; a read error may underlie this. This rearrangement joins TRBV29-1 to TRBJ1-2; D uncertain. Germline values: CDR1 SQVTM, CDR2 ANQGSEA. The CDR3 length is 8 residues. CDR3 sequence: CSAGLFSF. The CDR3 DNA follows: TGCAGCGCCGGACTCTTCTCCTTC.

In this sample, this clonotype turned up a few times. The chain has TRBV7-9 and TRBJ1-5; no clear D gene. This CDR3 comprises 17 residues. CDR1 is SEHNR, CDR2 FQNEAQ, per germline (reference sequence). Trimming shortened V by 1 base and J by 0 bases, and 13 bases separated the two germline ends. DNA for the CDR3: TGTGCCAGCAGCTTAGGGGTGAGCCGGGATAGCAATCAGCCCCAGCATTTT. It codes for CASSLGVSRDSNQPQHF.

This clonotype was recorded at least ten times. The chain combines TRBV12-3 or TRBV12-4 with TRBJ2-5; 7 bases map to TRBD2. The CDR3 has 14 amino acids. V trimming: 6 bases; J trimming: 2 bases; junction bases outside the gene matches: 6. The CDR3 DNA reads TGTGCCAGCAGCCAACCGGGACTACAAGAGACCCAGTACTTC. Amino acids: CASSQPGLQETQYF.

This clonotype was seen at least ten times. The V and J genes are TRBV28 and TRBJ1-5; no clear D. Germline V gene data show CDR1 as MDHEN and CDR2 as SYDVKM. The V and J ends lost 6 bases and 4 bases respectively, with 10 bases between them. The CDR3 has 13 residues. The chain's CDR3 is CASRKTSNQPQHF. CDR3 coding DNA: TGTGCCAGCAGAAAGACATCGAATCAGCCCCAGCATTTT.

This clonotype was detected many times. This chain joins TRBV30 and TRBJ1-1, with D unresolved. CDR3 size: 15 residues. The germline V and J ends were trimmed by 2 bases and 4 bases, with 17 bases remaining between them. CDR1 GTSNPN and CDR2 SVGIG come from the germline V gene (reference sequence). As DNA, the CDR3 is TGTGCCTGGAGTATCACATCCCGCTCGGGCACTGAAGCTTTCTTT. It translates to CAWSITSRSGTEAFF.

This clonotype has at least ten counts. V gene TRBV30 combines with J gene TRBJ1-5; a possible D gene is TRBD1 (6 bases). The CDR3 runs to 16 residues. The ends were cut back, 2 bases at V and 4 bases at J, with 18 bases in the middle. From germline, CDR1 is GTSNPN and CDR2 SVGIG (reference sequence). Here the CDR3 reads CAWSPMTTTGNQPQHF. The CDR3 nucleotides are TGTGCCTGGAGTCCAATGACAACGACAGGAAATCAGCCCCAGCATTTT.

The chain carries TRBV20-1 and TRBJ2-7; D is unclear. Looked up from germline, CDR1 is DFQATT and CDR2 is SNEGSKA (reference sequence). V was shortened by 2 bases and J by 2 bases, with 13 bases between the two germline ends. This CDR3 has 14 amino acids. CDR3 protein: CSARFIPGTYEQYF. In DNA, the CDR3 is TGCAGTGCTAGATTTATCCCTGGAACCTACGAGCAGTACTTC.

This clonotype was counted at least ten times. The V call is TRBV2, the J call TRBJ2-7; D might be TRBD1 (5 bases). Germline V CDR1 and CDR2: SNHLY, FYNNEI. This CDR3 has 14 residues. Trimming left V 6 bases short and J 6 bases short, with 18 bases between. CDR3 coding DNA: TGTGCCAGCAGCCTCAGGGCTTCGCAAGCCGAGCAGTACTTC. Translation: CASSLRASQAEQYF.

A note on this clonotype: This may stem from a read error, because a much larger clone lies one nucleotide away. The gene calls are TRBV6-5 and TRBJ2-5; 10 bases are shared with TRBD2. Germline values: CDR1 MNHEY, CDR2 SVGAGI. The CDR3 totals 14 residues. The DNA for the CDR3 is TGTGCCAGCAGTTTTAGCGGGGGGCAAGAGACCCAGCACTTC. Translated: CASSFSGGQETQHF.

This clonotype was found a few times. The chain carries TRBV14 and TRBJ2-7, with a possible D match to TRBD1 (6 bases). The V end was cut by 0 bases, the J end by 3 bases, with 15 bases between. The CDR3 sequence is 16 residues long. Germline assignment: CDR1 SGHDN and CDR2 FVKESK. Here the CDR3 reads CASSQDQRDMIYEQYF. In DNA, the CDR3 is TGTGCCAGCAGCCAAGATCAACGGGACATGATCTACGAGCAGTACTTC.

This clonotype was found many times. The rearrangement uses TRBV6-1 and TRBJ1-6, with 7 positions matching TRBD1. This CDR3 has 15 residues. Germline lookup yields CDR1 MNHNS and CDR2 SASEGT. Unmatched junction bases numbered 13, after V lost 6 bases and J lost 11 bases. The CDR3 DNA reads TGTGCCAGCAGATTTAGTTCAGGGGGTTCCCCACCCCTCCACTTT. As protein: CASRFSSGGSPPLHF.

In its sample, this clonotype was seen many times. The chain has TRBV15 and TRBJ1-6, with 7 bases fitting TRBD1. J lost 10 bases, V lost 4 bases, and 7 bases had no gene match. The V gene's germline CDR1 is LNHNV and CDR2 YYDKDF (reference sequence). This CDR3 has 14 amino acids. CDR3 nucleotides: TGTGCCACCAGCACACGACAGGGTAACTCACCCCTCCACTTT. Translating gives CATSTRQGNSPLHF.

This chain connects TRBV4-2 to TRBJ1-1; the match to TRBD1 covers 8 bases. Germline V gene sequence: CDR1 LGHNA, CDR2 YNFKEQ. There are 15 residues in the CDR3. The junction had 5 bases not matched to a gene; V was cut back by 3 bases and J by 2 bases. CDR3 protein: CASSQPGQDNTEAFF. The CDR3 DNA reads TGTGCCAGCAGCCAGCCGGGACAGGATAACACTGAAGCTTTCTTT.

J is TRBJ2-1 and V is TRBV18, with a possible D match to TRBD1 (6 bases). The CDR3 has 14 residues. With 0 bases removed from V and 7 bases from J, the gap between germline ends came to 10 bases. CDR1 KGHSH and CDR2 LQKENI come from the germline V gene. This CDR3 reads CASSPPQGRNEQFF. The CDR3 coding sequence is TGTGCCAGCTCACCACCCCAGGGGCGGAATGAGCAGTTCTTC.

The CDR3 protein is CASSLAQADYQPQHF. CDR3 nucleotides: TGTGCCAGCAGCTTAGCGCAAGCCGACTATCAGCCCCAGCATTTT. The chain joins TRBV7-9 to TRBJ1-5; D call uncertain. CDR1 and CDR2 (germline): SEHNR, FQNEAQ (reference sequence). This CDR3 has 15 amino acids. V was pared by 0 bases and J by 5 bases, with 11 bases between.

This clonotype showed up many times. The gene calls are TRBV3-1 and TRBJ2-1, with D unclear. Germline CDR1 reads LGHDT; CDR2 reads YNNKEL (reference sequence). This CDR3 contains 12 residues. V lost 3 bases and J 9 bases, leaving 9 bases between the germline ends. DNA for the CDR3: TGTGCCAGCAGCCACGGTGGGTTTGAGCAGTTCTTC. Its translation is CASSHGGFEQFF.

The genes are TRBV18 and TRBJ1-4, with D unresolved. The V end was cut by 2 bases, the J end by 5 bases, with 12 bases between. The CDR3 contains 15 residues. Germline lookup yields CDR1 KGHSH and CDR2 LQKENI. The chain's CDR3 is CASSPGSRGNEKLFF. The CDR3 bases are TGTGCCAGCTCACCAGGGAGCAGAGGCAATGAAAAACTGTTTTTT.

This clonotype has at least ten counts. The chain links TRBV15 to TRBJ1-2; weak D call: TRBD1 (5 bases). The V gene's germline CDR1 is LNHNV and CDR2 YYDKDF (reference sequence). The V end lost 3 bases, the J end lost 8 bases, and 13 bases lay between the germline ends. The CDR3 has 13 residues. This CDR3 is CATSSPSGAGYTF. The DNA of the CDR3 is TGTGCCACCAGCAGCCCAAGTGGGGCCGGCTACACCTTC.